This T cell receptor (beta chain) was recovered during a study of T cells after yellow fever vaccination. Broader study findings: Among all clonotypes, a small share was observed in both CD4 and CD8 compartments. Primary-vaccination clones mostly resurfaced post-booster (nearly 97% CD4, roughly 90% CD8).

The CDR3 length is 14 residues. CDR1 and CDR2 from the germline V gene are MNHEY and SVGAGI. With 9 bases removed from V and 3 bases from J, the gap between germline ends came to 17 bases. This clonotype was seen ten or more times. The target antigen is unknown. The study made its TCR cDNA through 5'RACE template switching. That step introduced a universal primer site along with UMIs. TCRdb re-called the 5' RACE reads through MiXCR, storing one row per CDR3 protein. The sample lists about 330,000 distinct CDR3 sequences; around 7.3% were seen once. Sequenced here: PBMCs, sampled approximately 40 days after the first yellow fever vaccination. This receptor was taken from a man younger than 30 who received the YFV17D yellow fever vaccine. This chain connects TRBV6-5 to TRBJ1-1; the D gene is possibly TRBD1 (5 bases). In DNA form, the CDR3 reads TGTGCCAGTTTCCCTAGGGGTACGGACACTGAAGCTTTCTTT. Its translation: CASFPRGTDTEAFF.